The next 15 T cell receptor beta chains were all read from a single sample in a study of blood T cells in healthy people across ages. It was with a sample-barcoded 5' primer and a J-beta primer mix that a second PCR of roughly 6 to 11 cycles was run. TCRdb redid the calling of the 5' RACE reads with MiXCR, one entry per CDR3 protein. The sample holds 540,000 or so distinct CDR3 sequences, 45% to 55% seen once. The sample was blood. These receptors originate from a man of 80 years or more in good health.

The CDR3 bases are TGCAGTGCTAGAGCCTGGACAGGGACGAACGAGCAGTACTTC. Translation gives CSARAWTGTNEQYF. This sequence joins TRBV20-1 and TRBJ2-7; TRBD1 matches at 8 bases. The CDR3 loop spans 14 amino acids. Germline values: CDR1 DFQATT, CDR2 SNEGSKA (reference sequence). V shed 1 base, J shed 5 bases, and the junction held 7 bases outside the gene matches.

The rearrangement uses TRBV29-1 and TRBJ1-5, with D perhaps TRBD1 (5 bases). The V end was cut by 5 bases, the J end by 2 bases, with 16 bases between. Germline values: CDR1 SQVTM, CDR2 ANQGSEA. This CDR3 is built from 15 residues. DNA for the CDR3: TGCAGCGTTCAAGTAGGGGCGAGGGGCAATCAGCCCCAGCATTTT. This encodes CSVQVGARGNQPQHF.

This clonotype showed up just a few times. The chain carries TRBV4-1 and TRBJ1-2; 9 bases map to TRBD1. V was pared by 5 bases and J by 4 bases, with 11 bases of the junction left unmatched. This CDR3 region has 16 residues. Germline V gene data show CDR1 as MGHRA and CDR2 as YSYEKL. This CDR3 is CASSTQVGQGSYGYTF. The CDR3 DNA sequence: TGCGCCAGCAGCACCCAGGTGGGACAGGGCAGCTATGGCTACACCTTC.

This clonotype was picked up a small number of times. The V call is TRBV7-9, the J call TRBJ2-3; 9 positions agree with TRBD1. V lost 3 bases, J lost 3 bases, and 4 bases stayed unmatched. This CDR3 is 15 amino acids long. Germline CDR1 is SEHNR and CDR2 is FQNEAQ (reference sequence). CDR3 in amino acids: CASSLTGGGTDTQYF. The CDR3 coding sequence is TGTGCCAGCAGCTTGACAGGGGGAGGAACAGATACGCAGTATTTT.

This clonotype was seen repeatedly, ten times or more. The chain recombines TRBV6-6 with TRBJ2-3; 13 bases are a match to TRBD2. There are 15 residues in the CDR3. J was trimmed by 10 bases and V by 11 bases; bases with no gene match: 15. Per germline, CDR1 MNHNY and CDR2 SVGAGI (reference sequence). Written as DNA, the CDR3 is TGTGCCTCTCGCGGCGGACTAGCGGGAGCGGGGCCGCAGTATTTT. As protein: CASRGGLAGAGPQYF.

J is TRBJ2-3 and V is TRBV11-1; D could derive from TRBD1 or TRBD2 (5 bases each). Germline loops: CDR1 SGHAT, CDR2 FQDESV (reference sequence). Trimming left V 2 bases short and J 2 bases short, with 11 bases between. The CDR3 consists of 15 residues. CDR3 region: CASSLLGEPTDTQYF. The DNA for the CDR3 is TGTGCCAGCAGCTTACTGGGGGAGCCCACAGATACGCAGTATTTT. Supplemented by reference TRBV11-1 and TRBJ2-3, the full variable domain reads EAEVAQSPRYKITEKSQAVAFWCDPISGHATLYWYRQILGQGPELLVQFQDESVVDDSQLPKDRFSAERLKGVDSTLKIQPAELGDSAMYLCASSLLGEPTDTQYFGPGTRLTVL.

The chain is built from TRBV2 and TRBJ2-1; TRBD2 matches at 8 bases. The CDR3 is made up of 15 amino acids. J lost 4 bases, V lost 7 bases, and 9 bases had no gene match. The germline gives CDR1 SNHLY, CDR2 FYNNEI. The CDR3 loop reads CASTGGREAYNEQFF. The DNA of the CDR3 is TGTGCCAGCACCGGCGGGCGGGAGGCTTACAATGAGCAGTTCTTC.

V and J are TRBV6-2 or TRBV6-3 and TRBJ2-1; D call uncertain. The V gene's germline CDR1 is MNHEY and CDR2 SVGEGT. Deletions cut 5 bases from V and 0 bases from J, with 26 bases between. This CDR3 comprises 20 residues. CDR3 nucleotides: TGTGCCAGCAGTCCTAGAACGGGCGCCCCCAGAATCCTCTCCTACAATGAGCAGTTCTTC. Its protein product is CASSPRTGAPRILSYNEQFF.

The chain carries TRBV28 and TRBJ2-7; no reliable D call. Trimming took off 5 bases at V and 6 bases at J, with 14 bases between the two ends. The germline gives CDR1 MDHEN, CDR2 SYDVKM. The CDR3 loop spans 13 amino acids. Here the CDR3 DNA reads TGTGCCAGCAGTCCTTTACTGGGCAGCGAGCAGTACTTC. Amino acid sequence: CASSPLLGSEQYF.

CDR3 residues: CASRTNGQGKFF. CDR3 nucleotide sequence: TGTGCCAGCAGAACGAATGGACAGGGGAAGTTCTTC. The chain carries TRBV6-2 or TRBV6-3 and TRBJ2-1, with 9 positions matching TRBD1. Germline V lookup: CDR1 MNHEY, CDR2 SVGEGT. There are 12 residues in the CDR3. With 6 bases clipped from V and 14 bases from J, the junction kept 8 bases outside the gene matches.

This clonotype was counted only a few times. Compared with germline, one end of the junction differs, possibly owing to a read error. J is TRBJ2-5 and V is TRBV2, with a tentative D call TRBD2 (5 bases). This CDR3 comprises 14 residues. Germline CDR1 is SNHLY and CDR2 is FYNNEI. CDR3 bases: TGTGCCAGTAGTGAAGGCGGGTACCAAGAGACCCAGTACTTC. Translated, it gives CASSEGGYQETQYF.

This clonotype was detected a few times. The rearrangement uses TRBV5-1 and TRBJ2-5; the match to TRBD2 covers 8 bases. V shed 6 bases and J 4 bases; nucleotides not matched to a gene: 5. This CDR3 has 13 residues. Germline V CDR1 and CDR2: SGHRS, YFSETQ. Written as DNA, the CDR3 is TGCGCCAGCACCGGGGGGGACGGAGAGACCCAGTACTTC. It yields the protein CASTGGDGETQYF.

Concerning this clonotype: Compared with germline, one end of the junction differs, possibly owing to a read error. This chain uses TRBV6-2 or TRBV6-3 with TRBJ2-5; D gene unclear. The J call may be in error: the DNA end matches TRBJ2-7 better. The CDR3 contains 12 residues. Germline V lookup: CDR1 MNHEY, CDR2 SVGEGT. CDR3 nucleotide sequence: TGTGCCAGCAGATACTCGATTGACGAGCAGTACTTC. It yields the protein CASRYSIDEQYF.

The sample holds a few counts of this clonotype. The genes are TRBV11-1 and TRBJ2-1; TRBD2 aligns across 9 bases. The CDR3 has 14 residues. J lost 9 bases, V lost 5 bases, and 8 bases had no gene match. CDR1 is SGHAT and CDR2 is FQDESV in the germline V gene (reference sequence). This CDR3 is CASSVELAGFEQFF. As DNA, the CDR3 is TGTGCCAGCAGCGTAGAGCTAGCGGGATTTGAGCAGTTCTTC.

This clonotype was detected many times. The chain is built from TRBV9 and TRBJ2-1, with D unclear. This CDR3 spans 13 amino acids. The ends were cut back, 0 bases at V and 9 bases at J, with 10 bases in the middle. Germline CDR1 is SGDLS and CDR2 is YYNGEE. As DNA, the CDR3 is TGTGCCAGCAGCGTAGTGCTTAGGAGTGAGCAGTTCTTC. Encoded protein: CASSVVLRSEQFF.